This T cell receptor beta chain emerged from a study of cytomegalovirus exposure and HLA in healthy donors. Overall study findings and caveats: The authors later linked a missense DCLRE1C variant to TCR beta V- and J-gene trimming.

Primers: 60 Vbeta forward and 13 Jbeta reverse. Data came from immunoSEQ multiplex PCR; TCRdb stores just in-frame clones and leaves some out. The sample holds 100,000 to 150,000 clones, around 66% seen once. This clone was detected only a few times. What it recognizes is unknown. V was pared by 1 base and J by 4 bases, with 11 bases between. CDR1 is MGHRA, CDR2 YSYEKL, per germline. This CDR3 is 14 amino acids long. This chain connects TRBV4-1 to TRBJ2-7; D gene uncertain. The source material was PBMCs. This sequence was found in a woman between 40 and 50 years old in good health and CMV-seropositive. The CDR3 DNA reads TGCGCCAGCAGCCAAGCGTCGACCGGGTACGAGCAGTACTTC. Its translation is CASSQASTGYEQYF.